Below, 11 T cell receptor beta chains from the same sample are listed, as sequenced in a study of blood T cells in healthy people across ages. Then a second PCR, running roughly 7 to 11 cycles, was carried out with a sample-barcoded 5' primer and a J-beta primer mix. TCRdb reprocessed the 5' RACE reads with MiXCR, giving one entry per CDR3 protein. The repertoire has 700,000 to 950,000 distinct CDR3 sequences, 58% of them found once; the top ten carry 22%. Sequencing input: blood. The receptors here all came from a man aged 25-40 years in good health.

The CDR3, as DNA: TGTGCCAGCAGCTTAGGAGGGTTCGGATACAATGAGCAGTTCTTC. Amino acid sequence: CASSLGGFGYNEQFF. The chain carries TRBV7-2 and TRBJ2-1; D is perhaps TRBD2 (5 bases). Germline loops: CDR1 SGHTA, CDR2 FQGNSA. Between the trimmed V and J ends, which lost 1 base and 4 bases, there was a span of 11 bases. CDR3 length equals 15 residues.

The chain recombines TRBV7-2 with TRBJ2-4, with D possibly being TRBD1 (6 bases). The J call is in doubt because the DNA end fits TRBJ2-7 better. From germline, CDR1 is SGHTA and CDR2 FQGNSA. The CDR3 sequence is 15 residues long. The CDR3 is CASSLFGQIAYEQYF. In DNA, the CDR3 is TGTGCCAGCAGCTTATTCGGACAGATTGCTTACGAGCAGTACTTC.

The gene calls are TRBV5-6 and TRBJ1-2; 8 nucleotides align to TRBD1. J lost 8 bases, V lost 4 bases, and 7 bases had no gene match. Per germline, CDR1 SGHDT and CDR2 YYEEEE. The CDR3 has 13 residues. The CDR3 DNA is TGTGCCAGCAGCGTGAGGACAGGGAGGGGCTACACCTTC. It is translated as CASSVRTGRGYTF. The variable domain in full, completed from reference TRBV5-6 and TRBJ1-2, reads DAGVTQSPTHLIKTRGQQVTLRCSPKSGHDTVSWYQQALGQGPQFIFQYYEEEERQRGNFPDRFSGHQFPNYSSELNVNALLLGDSALYLCASSVRTGRGYTFGSGTRLTVV.

The chain carries TRBV7-2 and TRBJ1-2; D gene uncertain. The CDR3 extends over 15 amino acids. The V gene's germline CDR1 is SGHTA and CDR2 FQGNSA. V was clipped by 5 bases and J by 8 bases, with 21 bases between them. The CDR3 region is CASSSQVGEQRGYTF. DNA for the CDR3: TGTGCCAGCAGCAGCCAGGTGGGCGAACAAAGAGGCTACACCTTC. Complete variable domain (other parts from reference TRBV7-2 and TRBJ1-2): GAGVSQSPSNKVTEKGKDVELRCDPISGHTALYWYRQSLGQGLEFLIYFQGNSAPDKSGLPSDRFSAERTGGSVSTLTIQRTQQEDSAVYLCASSSQVGEQRGYTFGSGTRLTVV.

This clonotype was counted once. The chain carries TRBV7-8 and TRBJ2-2; D is uncertain. The CDR3 has 15 residues. CDR1 and CDR2 (germline): SGHVS, FQNEAQ. Trimming cost V 2 bases and J 11 bases, with 18 bases left between them. In DNA form, the CDR3 reads TGTGCCAGCAGCTTACTGAGCGCACCGCCCCGCGAGCTGTTTTTT. Protein: CASSLLSAPPRELFF.

The chain links TRBV20-1 to TRBJ2-1, with TRBD2 matching 9 bases. Unmatched junction bases numbered 12, after V lost 3 bases and J lost 0 bases. CDR3 size: 18 residues. CDR1 DFQATT and CDR2 SNEGSKA come from the germline V gene (reference sequence). The CDR3 loop reads CSASLPAGGRGSYNEQFF. CDR3 DNA: TGCAGTGCTAGTTTGCCAGCGGGGGGTCGAGGCTCCTACAATGAGCAGTTCTTC.

This clonotype came up once. The V and J genes are TRBV12-3 or TRBV12-4 and TRBJ1-1, with D perhaps matching TRBD1 (6 bases). Trimming removed 6 bases at V and 11 bases at J, with 16 bases between. The CDR3 totals 12 residues. The CDR3 reads CASSEQGSDAFF. In DNA, the CDR3 is TGTGCCAGCAGCGAACAGGGAAGCGATGCTTTCTTT.

This clonotype was found many times. The chain recombines TRBV6-5 with TRBJ2-1; D is possibly TRBD2 (5 bases). Germline CDR1 reads MNHEY; CDR2 reads SVGAGI. The CDR3 is 16 residues long. Deletions cut 6 bases from V and 5 bases from J, with 20 bases between. The CDR3 sequence is CASSKQPFEEDNEQFF. CDR3 DNA: TGTGCCAGCAGCAAACAGCCGTTTGAGGAGGACAATGAGCAGTTCTTC.

Only a few counts were recorded for this clonotype. The V call is TRBV20-1, the J call TRBJ2-7, with D possibly being TRBD2 (6 bases). Germline V lookup: CDR1 DFQATT, CDR2 SNEGSKA (reference sequence). This CDR3 is built from 13 residues. Trimming took 3 bases from V and 1 from J, leaving 10 bases between them. The CDR3 DNA reads TGCAGTGCTAGGGAGCGGGTATCCTACGAGCAGTACTTC. This encodes CSARERVSYEQYF.

This chain links TRBV6-1 with TRBJ1-2, with D possibly TRBD1 on 6 matching bases. Trimming shortened V by 8 bases and J by 4 bases, and 11 bases separated the two germline ends. The germline V gene encodes CDR1 MNHNS and CDR2 SASEGT. This CDR3 has 12 amino acids. The CDR3 DNA reads as TGTGCCAGCGGGGGCGAATCCTATGGCTACACCTTC. Translating it yields CASGGESYGYTF.

To note about this clonotype: At one boundary the junction diverges from the germline segment, which might be a read error. This chain links TRBV6-2 or TRBV6-3 with TRBJ2-6; perhaps D is TRBD1 or TRBD2 (7 bases each). The germline gives CDR1 MNHEY, CDR2 SVGEGT. This CDR3 has 17 amino acids. CDR3 in amino acids: CASSYGRGRDGANILTF. CDR3 coding DNA: TGTGCCAGCAGTTACGGGAGGGGGCGCGATGGGGCCAACATCCTGACTTTC.